This T cell receptor (beta chain) was recorded in a study of T cell responses to AZD1222 COVID-19 vaccine (TCRdb year 2021). Turning to the overall study: AZD1222 recipients given second doses at about 4 weeks or at about 12 weeks were pooled, since spike-specific TCR depth and breadth were not found to differ between the two schedules. TCR sequencing was performed for roughly 250 trial participants, of whom about 210 were given two doses of AZD1222 and roughly 25 were given two doses of MenACWY control vaccine. Trial participants were enrolled by age into 18-55, 56-69 and 70-plus year subgroups, with 148, 28 and 57 TCR-sequenced participants respectively. Here is what the overall study found, with its caveats: In the small 56-69-year group, the increase in depth fell short of significance, most likely because of low power. Conclusions about previously exposed vaccinees were limited because only 6 or 7 AZD1222 recipients were SARS-CoV-2 seropositive at baseline. The whole spike protein was spanned by vaccine-associated CD4 TCRs, and dominant responses were seen in regions 160-218 and 743-854. A significant rise in spike-specific TCR breadth and depth was observed after two AZD1222 doses relative to day 0 and relative to MenACWY recipients. Nearly half of unique spike-specific TCRs reportedly recognized epitopes outside regions mutated in the B.1.351 and B.1.1.7 variants. Because no samples from the day 14 peak response were available, repertoires could be characterized only after the peak T cell response. Participants were mostly white British, with more females than males. The authors suggested clonal diversity may have been underestimated.

Per the germline V gene, MDHEN is the CDR1 and SYDVKM is the CDR2. Including cysteine and phenylalanine, the CDR3 has 15 amino acids. The CDR3 DNA has 45 bases and is translated from base 1. V sheds 2 bases and J sheds 6 bases, leaving 14 bases between their ends. The time point label here, explained by the study, means: baseline before first vaccination. The vaccinee samples were drawn from two UK trials, COV001 and COV002, one of which was a single-blind randomized controlled phase 2/3 trial testing AZD1222 (ChAdOx1 nCoV-19) in healthy adults. For TCRbeta chain sequencing, PBMC samples from trial participants were taken at day 0 and at day 28 after the second dose. As to this clone: No cognate antigen has been identified for it. Base qualities are not provided; no much larger clone lies one nucleotide away.

The CDR3 regions of human TCRbeta chains were analyzed by immunosequencing. Regarding the original processing steps: Repertoire TCRs were checked for matches against a reference library of SARS-CoV-2-specific TCRs that had been generated using the MIRA antigen-specificity platform. Breadth was defined as the fraction of unique TCRs that were SARS-CoV-2-associated, and depth was defined as the fraction of total T cells that were SARS-CoV-2-associated. Each spike-specific TCR was assigned to its reactive spike region and to a CD4 or CD8 class using the MIRA data. Log10-transformed breadth and depth values were compared by one-way ANOVA with Sidak's multiple comparisons tests. TCRdb holds this immuneACCESS table with in-frame rearrangements only. Some clones are missing; in checked studies, unresolved V genes explain under half, and the rest has no known cause. The DNA was the basis for D and trimming; V, J and clone size are from that table. Within this sample are around 200,000 clones, with 88% of them counted one time only. The ten largest clones add up to about 0.53% of the sample.

The sample here was peripheral blood, taken on day 0 of AZD1222 vaccination. This sequence was found in an adult in good health. This sequence uses TRBV28 and TRBJ1-5; D gene: possibly TRBD1, on 5 matching bases. The DNA sequence is as follows: TGTGCCAGCAGTTTAGGGGACCTTCAAGCTCAGCCCCAGCATTTT. Its translation is CASSLGDLQAQPQHF. Joined to the reference TRBV28 and TRBJ1-5 proteins, this CDR3 gives the full variable domain: DVKVTQSSRYLVKRTGEKVFLECVQDMDHENMFWYRQDPGLGLRLIYFSYDVKMKEKGDIPEGYSVSREKKERFSLILESASTNQTSMYLCASSLGDLQAQPQHFGDGTRLSIL.